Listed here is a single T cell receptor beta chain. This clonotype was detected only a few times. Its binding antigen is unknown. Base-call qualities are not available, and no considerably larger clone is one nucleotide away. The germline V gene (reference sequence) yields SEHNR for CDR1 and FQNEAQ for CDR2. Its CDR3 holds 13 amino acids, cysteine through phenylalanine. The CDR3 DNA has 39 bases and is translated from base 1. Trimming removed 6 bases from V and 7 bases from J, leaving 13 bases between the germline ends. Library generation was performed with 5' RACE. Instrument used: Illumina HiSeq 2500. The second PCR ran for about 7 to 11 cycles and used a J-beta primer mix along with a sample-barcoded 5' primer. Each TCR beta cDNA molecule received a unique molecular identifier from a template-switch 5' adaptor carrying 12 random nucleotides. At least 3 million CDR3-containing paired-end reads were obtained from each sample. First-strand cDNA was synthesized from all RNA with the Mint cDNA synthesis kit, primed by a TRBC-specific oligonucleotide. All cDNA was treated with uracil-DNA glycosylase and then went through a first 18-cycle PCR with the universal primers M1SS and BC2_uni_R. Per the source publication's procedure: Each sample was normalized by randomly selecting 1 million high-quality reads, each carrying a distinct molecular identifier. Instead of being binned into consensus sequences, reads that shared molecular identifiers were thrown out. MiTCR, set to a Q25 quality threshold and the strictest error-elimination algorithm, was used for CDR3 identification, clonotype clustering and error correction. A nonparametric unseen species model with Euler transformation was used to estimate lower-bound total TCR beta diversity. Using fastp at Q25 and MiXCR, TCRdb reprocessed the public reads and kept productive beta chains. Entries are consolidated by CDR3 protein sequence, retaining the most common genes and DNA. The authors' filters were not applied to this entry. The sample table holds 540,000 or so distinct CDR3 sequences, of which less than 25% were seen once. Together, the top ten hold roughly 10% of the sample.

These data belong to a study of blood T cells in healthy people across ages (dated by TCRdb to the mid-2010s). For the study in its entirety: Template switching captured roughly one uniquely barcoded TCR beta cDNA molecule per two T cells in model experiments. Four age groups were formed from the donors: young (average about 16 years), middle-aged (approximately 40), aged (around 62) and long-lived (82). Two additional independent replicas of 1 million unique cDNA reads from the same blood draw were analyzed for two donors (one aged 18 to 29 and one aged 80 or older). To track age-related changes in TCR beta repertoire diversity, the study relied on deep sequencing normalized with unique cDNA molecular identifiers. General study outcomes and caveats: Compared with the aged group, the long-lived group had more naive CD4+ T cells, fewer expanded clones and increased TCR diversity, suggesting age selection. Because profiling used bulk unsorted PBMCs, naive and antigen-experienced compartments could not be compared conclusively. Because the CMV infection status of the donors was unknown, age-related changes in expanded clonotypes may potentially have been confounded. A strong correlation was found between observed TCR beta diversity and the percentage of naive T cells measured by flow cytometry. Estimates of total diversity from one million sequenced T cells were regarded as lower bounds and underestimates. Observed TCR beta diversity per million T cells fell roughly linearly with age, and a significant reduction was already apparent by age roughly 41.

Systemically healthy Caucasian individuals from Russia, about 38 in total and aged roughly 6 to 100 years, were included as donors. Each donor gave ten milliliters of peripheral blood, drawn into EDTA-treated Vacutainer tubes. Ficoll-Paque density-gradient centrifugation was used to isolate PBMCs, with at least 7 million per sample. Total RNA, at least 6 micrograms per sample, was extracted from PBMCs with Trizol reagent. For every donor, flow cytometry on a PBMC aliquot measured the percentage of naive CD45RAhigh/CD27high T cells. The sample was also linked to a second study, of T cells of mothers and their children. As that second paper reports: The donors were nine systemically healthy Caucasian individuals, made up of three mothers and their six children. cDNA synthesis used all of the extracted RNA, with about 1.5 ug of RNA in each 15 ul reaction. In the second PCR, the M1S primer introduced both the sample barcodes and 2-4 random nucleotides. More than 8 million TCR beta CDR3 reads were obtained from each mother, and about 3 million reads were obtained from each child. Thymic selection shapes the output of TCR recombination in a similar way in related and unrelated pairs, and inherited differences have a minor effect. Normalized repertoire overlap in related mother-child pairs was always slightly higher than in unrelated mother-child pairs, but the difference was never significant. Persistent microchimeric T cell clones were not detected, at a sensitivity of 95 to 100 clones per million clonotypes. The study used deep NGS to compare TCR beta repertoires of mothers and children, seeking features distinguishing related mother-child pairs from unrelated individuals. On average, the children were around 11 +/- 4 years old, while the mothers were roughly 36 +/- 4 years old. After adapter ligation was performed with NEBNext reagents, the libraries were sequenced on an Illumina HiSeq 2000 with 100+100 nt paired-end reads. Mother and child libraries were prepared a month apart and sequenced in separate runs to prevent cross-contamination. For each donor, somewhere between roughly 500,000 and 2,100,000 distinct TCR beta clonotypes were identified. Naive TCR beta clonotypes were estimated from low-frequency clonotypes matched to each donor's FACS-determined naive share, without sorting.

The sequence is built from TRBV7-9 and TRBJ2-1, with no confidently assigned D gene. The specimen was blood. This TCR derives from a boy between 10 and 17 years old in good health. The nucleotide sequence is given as TGTGCCAGCAGTTCCCTCCCTAGTAATGAGCAGTTCTTC. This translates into CASSSLPSNEQFF.